What follows are 12 T cell receptor beta chains derived from one specimen sequenced in a study of CD8 T cells in ankylosing spondylitis. MiXCR, run by TCRdb on the 5' RACE reads, gives a single entry per CDR3 protein. The sample contains tens of thousands of distinct CDR3 sequences, around 6.4% of which appear only once. The material sequenced was synovial fluid, either unsorted or a sorted T cell fraction (not recorded which). The receptors derive from a male donor with ankylosing spondylitis.

This clonotype was seen more than once but under ten times. CDR3 DNA: TGCAGTGCCGAGGAGGGGTCGGAGGTCACTGAAGCTTTCTTT. This encodes CSAEEGSEVTEAFF. V gene TRBV20-1 combines with J gene TRBJ1-1; possibly TRBD1 for D (5 bases). Trimming pared 6 bases from V and 4 bases from J, leaving 18 bases between. Germline V gives CDR1 DFQATT, CDR2 SNEGSKA (reference sequence). The CDR3 totals 14 residues.

This clonotype was picked up many times. CDR3 DNA: TGCAGTGCTGGCGAACCGACCTACGAGCAGTACTTC. This codes for CSAGEPTYEQYF. This chain connects TRBV20-1 to TRBJ2-7; D unclear. Germline assignment: CDR1 DFQATT and CDR2 SNEGSKA (reference sequence). The V gene lost 5 bases and the J gene lost 2 bases, with 10 bases spanning the gap. This CDR3 contains 12 residues.

This chain connects TRBV20-1 to TRBJ2-1; TRBD1 aligns across 9 bases. The germline CDR1 and CDR2 sequences are DFQATT and SNEGSKA (reference sequence). The CDR3 has 15 residues. V lost 2 bases and J lost 7; bases outside the gene matches: 9. The CDR3 sequence is CSARSGTGIRNEQFF. The CDR3 region has the DNA TGCAGTGCTAGATCCGGGACAGGGATTAGGAATGAGCAGTTCTTC.

This clonotype was detected many times. J is TRBJ1-6 and V is TRBV28; D unclear. The CDR3 totals 16 residues. Trimming removed 3 bases at V and 0 bases at J, with 9 bases between. Germline V CDR1 and CDR2: MDHEN, SYDVKM. In nucleotides, the CDR3 is TGTGCCAGCAGTTTGGGAGCGAGCTCCTATAATTCACCCCTCCACTTT. Translating gives CASSLGASSYNSPLHF. Full variable domain (remainder filled in from reference TRBV28 and TRBJ1-6): DVKVTQSSRYLVKRTGEKVFLECVQDMDHENMFWYRQDPGLGLRLIYFSYDVKMKEKGDIPEGYSVSREKKERFSLILESASTNQTSMYLCASSLGASSYNSPLHFGNGTRLTVT.

The J gene is TRBJ2-3, the V gene TRBV4-2, with TRBD2 matching over 12 bases. Germline V gives CDR1 LGHNA, CDR2 YNFKEQ. The CDR3 runs 18 residues. Trimming cost V 0 bases and J 5 bases; bases outside gene matches: 9. CDR3: CASSQELAGGSTRDTQYF. The DNA of the CDR3 is TGTGCCAGCAGCCAAGAACTAGCGGGAGGTTCAACAAGAGATACGCAGTATTTT.

This clonotype was detected many times. The chain has TRBV20-1 and TRBJ2-5; D remains ambiguous. The CDR3 contains 11 residues. V gave up 6 bases and J gave up 2 bases, with 7 bases separating them. Per the germline V gene, CDR1 is DFQATT and CDR2 is SNEGSKA (reference sequence). CDR3 nucleotide sequence: TGCAGTGCAGAGGCGCAAGAGACCCAGTACTTC. Translation: CSAEAQETQYF.

This clonotype was observed a few times. This sequence joins TRBV2 and TRBJ2-3; TRBD1 agrees at 9 bases. Germline trimming cut 5 bases from V and 1 base from J; bases unmatched to any gene: 4. This CDR3 has 15 amino acids. Germline CDR1 and CDR2: SNHLY and FYNNEI. CDR3 bases: TGTGCCAGCAGTATACAGGGGGCTGGCACAGATACGCAGTATTTT. Translated: CASSIQGAGTDTQYF. Complete variable domain (other parts from reference TRBV2 and TRBJ2-3): EPEVTQTPSHQVTQMGQEVILRCVPISNHLYFYWYRQILGQKVEFLVSFYNNEISEKSEIFDDQFSVERPDGSNFTLKIRSTKLEDSAMYFCASSIQGAGTDTQYFGPGTRLTVL.

This clonotype was found many times. The chain combines TRBV5-6 with TRBJ2-1; no clear D. The CDR3 totals 12 residues. With 5 bases removed from V and 7 bases from J, the gap between germline ends came to 10 bases. Germline V gene sequence: CDR1 SGHDT, CDR2 YYEEEE. In nucleotides, the CDR3 is TGTGCCAGCAGTTATCTAGGGAATGAGCAGTTCTTC. It codes for CASSYLGNEQFF. Looking up the rest from reference TRBV5-6 and TRBJ2-1 gives the full variable domain: DAGVTQSPTHLIKTRGQQVTLRCSPKSGHDTVSWYQQALGQGPQFIFQYYEEEERQRGNFPDRFSGHQFPNYSSELNVNALLLGDSALYLCASSYLGNEQFFGPGTRLTVL.

This clonotype was seen ten or more times. The CDR3 DNA reads TGTGCCAGTAGGAGGGGAATGGGCACTGAAGCTTTCTTT. It specifies CASRRGMGTEAFF. The V and J genes are TRBV19 and TRBJ1-1, with a possible D match to TRBD1 (5 bases). The CDR3 contains 13 residues. The ends were cut back, 6 bases at V and 4 bases at J, with 12 bases in the middle. Germline V gene sequence: CDR1 LNHDA, CDR2 SQIVND (reference sequence).

This clonotype was detected many times. The chain combines TRBV7-8 with TRBJ1-1; weak D call: TRBD1 (5 bases). The CDR3 totals 11 residues. Germline CDR1 SGHVS, CDR2 FQNEAQ. The V end lost 1 base, the J end lost 8 bases, and 5 bases lay between the germline ends. DNA for the CDR3: TGTGCCAGCAGCTTAGGACAGGAAGCTTTCTTT. Amino acids: CASSLGQEAFF.

This clonotype was picked up many times. The chain joins TRBV29-1 to TRBJ1-4, with TRBD1 identical over 7 bases. CDR3 length: 14 amino acids. The germline CDR1 and CDR2 sequences are SQVTM and ANQGSEA. With 5 bases clipped from V and 8 bases from J, the junction kept 11 bases outside the gene matches. This chain's CDR3 is CSVSESGGGEKLFF. CDR3 nucleotides: TGCAGCGTTTCCGAATCAGGGGGAGGCGAAAAACTGTTTTTT. The variable domain in full, with the rest retrieved from reference TRBV29-1 and TRBJ1-4, is SAVISQKPSRDICQRGTSLTIQCQVDSQVTMMFWYRQQPGQSLTLIATANQGSEATYESGFVIDKFPISRPNLTFSTLTVSNMSPEDSSIYLCSVSESGGGEKLFFGSGTQLSVL.

The chain links TRBV7-8 to TRBJ2-2, with a possible D match to TRBD2 (5 bases). CDR3 size: 15 residues. Trimming removed 5 bases from V and 0 bases from J, with 10 bases in between. From germline, CDR1 is SGHVS and CDR2 FQNEAQ. The CDR3 nucleotides read TGTGCCAGCAGCCGGACTGATACGAACACCGGGGAGCTGTTTTTT. Encoded protein: CASSRTDTNTGELFF.